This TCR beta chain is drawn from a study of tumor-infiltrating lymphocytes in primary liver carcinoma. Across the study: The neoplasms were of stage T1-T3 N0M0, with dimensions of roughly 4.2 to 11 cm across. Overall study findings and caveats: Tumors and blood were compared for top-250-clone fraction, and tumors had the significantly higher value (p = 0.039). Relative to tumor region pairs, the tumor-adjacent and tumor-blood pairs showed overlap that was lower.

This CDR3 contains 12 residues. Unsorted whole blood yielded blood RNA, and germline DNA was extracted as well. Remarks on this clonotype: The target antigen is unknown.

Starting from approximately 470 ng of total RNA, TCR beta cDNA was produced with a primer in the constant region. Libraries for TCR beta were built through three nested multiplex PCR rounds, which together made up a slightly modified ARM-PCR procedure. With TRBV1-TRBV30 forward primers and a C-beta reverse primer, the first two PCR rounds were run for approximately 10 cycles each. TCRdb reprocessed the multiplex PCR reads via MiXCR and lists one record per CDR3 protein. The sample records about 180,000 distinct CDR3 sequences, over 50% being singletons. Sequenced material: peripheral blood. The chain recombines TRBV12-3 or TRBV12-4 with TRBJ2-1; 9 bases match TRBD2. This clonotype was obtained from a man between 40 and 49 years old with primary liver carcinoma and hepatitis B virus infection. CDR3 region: CAILGGREGQFF. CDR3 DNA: TGTGCTATCCTCGGGGGGCGGGAGGGACAGTTCTTC.